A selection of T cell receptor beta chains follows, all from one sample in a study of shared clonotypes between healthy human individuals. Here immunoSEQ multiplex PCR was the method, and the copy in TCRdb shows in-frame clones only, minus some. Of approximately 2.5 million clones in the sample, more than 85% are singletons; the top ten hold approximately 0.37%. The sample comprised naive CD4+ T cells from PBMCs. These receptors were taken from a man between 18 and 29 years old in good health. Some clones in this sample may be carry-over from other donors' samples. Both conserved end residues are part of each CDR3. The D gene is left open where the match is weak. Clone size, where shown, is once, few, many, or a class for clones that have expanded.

CASSQGTGGYGYTF TGTGCCAGCAGCCAAGGGACAGGGGGCTATGGCTACACCTTC NA TRBJ1-2 TRBV14 TRBD1
CASTFDRGHTGELFF TGTGCCAGCACCTTCGACAGGGGGCACACCGGGGAGCTGTTTTTT once TRBJ2-2 TRBV6-5 TRBD1
CASSTHAGGYTF TGTGCCAGTAGTACCCACGCAGGCGGCTACACCTTC NA TRBJ1-2 TRBV19 NA
CASTSVGGLYGYTF TGTGCCAGCACCTCAGTGGGGGGACTATATGGCTACACCTTC NA TRBJ1-2 TRBV5-6 NA
CASSYEQYF TGTGCCAGTAGTTACGAGCAGTACTTC NA TRBJ2-7 TRBV19 NA
CASSLRWAGVADTQYF TGTGCCAGCAGCTTGAGGTGGGCGGGAGTGGCAGATACGCAGTATTTT NA TRBJ2-3 TRBV5-4 TRBD2
CASSQGRGELFF TGTGCCAGCAGCCAAGGTCGGGGGGAGCTGTTTTTT NA TRBJ2-2 TRBV7-3 NA
CAWSVLGGGIQDTQYF TGTGCCTGGAGTGTACTAGGGGGCGGGATCCAAGATACGCAGTATTTT NA TRBJ2-3 TRBV30 NA
CASSPRRGVVGMTNEKLFF TGCGCCAGCAGCCCGCGGCGAGGGGTCGTTGGTATGACTAATGAAAAACTGTTTTTT NA TRBJ1-4 TRBV5-1 NA
CASSYSITSGSYEQYF TGTGCCAGCAGTTACTCAATAACTAGCGGATCCTACGAGCAGTACTTC NA TRBJ2-7 TRBV6-5 TRBD2
CASSIEGFPNTGELFF TGTGCCAGTAGTATAGAGGGTTTCCCGAACACCGGGGAGCTGTTTTTT NA TRBJ2-2 TRBV19 NA
CASSPSGTYNEQFF TGTGCCAGCAGTCCTAGCGGGACTTACAATGAGCAGTTCTTC NA TRBJ2-1 TRBV27 TRBD2
CAIRAQRASGTYEQYF TGTGCCATCAGGGCCCAGAGGGCTAGCGGGACCTACGAGCAGTACTTC NA TRBJ2-7 TRBV10-3 TRBD2